This is a list of T cell receptor beta chains from one sample in a study of identical twins' blood T cells. One entry per CDR3 protein results from TCRdb running MiXCR on the 5' RACE reads. This sample has 300,000 to 450,000 distinct CDR3 sequences; about 28% occur once, and the top ten carry about 6%. The specimen sequenced was PBMCs. These TCRs come from a woman aged 18-50 years in good health. Each CDR3 is given with its conserved first and last residue. Fields, in order: V gene, clone size, D gene, J gene, CDR3 length, CDR3 DNA, CDR3 protein. D genes are given only for firm matches. Rows may omit the clone size; those that give it use once, few, many or a size class.

V gene: TRBV3-1
clone size: NA
D gene: NA
J gene: TRBJ1-1
CDR3 length: 14
CDR3 DNA: TGTGCCAGCAGCCGCTCCATTAGGGGAACTGAAGCTTTCTTT
CDR3 protein: CASSRSIRGTEAFF

V gene: TRBV3-1
clone size: few
D gene: NA
J gene: TRBJ2-2
CDR3 length: 12
CDR3 DNA: TGTGCCAGCAGCCATATAGCCGGGGAGCTGTTTTTT
CDR3 protein: CASSHIAGELFF

V gene: TRBV5-1
clone size: NA
D gene: NA
J gene: TRBJ1-6
CDR3 length: 14
CDR3 DNA: TGCGCCAGCAGCTTAGCACAGCGGGATTCACCCCTCCACTTT
CDR3 protein: CASSLAQRDSPLHF

V gene: TRBV2
clone size: NA
D gene: NA
J gene: TRBJ1-2
CDR3 length: 15
CDR3 DNA: TGTGCCAGCAGTGGGGCTGGGCGACAGAACTATGGCTACGCCTTC
CDR3 protein: CASSGAGRQNYGYAF

V gene: TRBV6-5
clone size: many
D gene: NA
J gene: TRBJ1-2
CDR3 length: 15
CDR3 DNA: TGTGCCAGCAGTTATATCTCGGGGATACCCTATGGCTACACCTTC
CDR3 protein: CASSYISGIPYGYTF

V gene: TRBV10-1
clone size: many
D gene: NA
J gene: TRBJ1-1
CDR3 length: 13
CDR3 DNA: TGCGCCAGCAGAGCAGGACCTAACACTGAAGCTTTCTTT
CDR3 protein: CASRAGPNTEAFF

V gene: TRBV29-1
clone size: many
D gene: NA
J gene: TRBJ1-1
CDR3 length: 13
CDR3 DNA: TGCAGCGTTAGGAAGGGTGGAGACACTGAAGCTTTCTTT
CDR3 protein: CSVRKGGDTEAFF

V gene: TRBV29-1
clone size: few
D gene: NA
J gene: TRBJ1-2
CDR3 length: 15
CDR3 DNA: TGCAGCGTTCAGGGTGCTCTCGGAATCCAGGGTGGCTACACCTTC
CDR3 protein: CSVQGALGIQGGYTF

V gene: TRBV10-3
clone size: NA
D gene: NA
J gene: TRBJ2-2
CDR3 length: 13
CDR3 DNA: TGTGCCATCAAAGACCATAGCACCGGGGAGCTGTTTTTT
CDR3 protein: CAIKDHSTGELFF

V gene: TRBV5-1
clone size: few
D gene: NA
J gene: TRBJ2-3
CDR3 length: 14
CDR3 DNA: TGCGCCAGCGCCCCCGCCCGAGGAACAGATACGCAGTATTTT
CDR3 protein: CASAPARGTDTQYF

V gene: TRBV20-1
clone size: few
D gene: NA
J gene: TRBJ2-1
CDR3 length: 11
CDR3 DNA: TGCAGTGGTAGAAAGCAGGGTGAGCAGTTCTTC
CDR3 protein: CSGRKQGEQFF

V gene: TRBV13
clone size: many
D gene: NA
J gene: TRBJ2-1
CDR3 length: 12
CDR3 DNA: TGTGCCAGCAGTTCCCAGTCCAATGAGCAGTTCTTC
CDR3 protein: CASSSQSNEQFF

V gene: TRBV20-1
clone size: NA
D gene: NA
J gene: TRBJ2-3
CDR3 length: 13
CDR3 DNA: TGCAGTGCTAGAGATCCTAGAGCAGATACGCAGTATTTT
CDR3 protein: CSARDPRADTQYF

V gene: TRBV28
clone size: NA
D gene: NA
J gene: TRBJ2-3
CDR3 length: 14
CDR3 DNA: TGTGCCAGCTACCGCCAGGGGAGCACAGATACGCAGTATTTT
CDR3 protein: CASYRQGSTDTQYF

V gene: TRBV30
clone size: few
D gene: NA
J gene: TRBJ1-3
CDR3 length: 14
CDR3 DNA: TGTGCCTGGAGCTTAGGGCAGTCCGGAAACACCATATATTTT
CDR3 protein: CAWSLGQSGNTIYF

V gene: TRBV20-1
clone size: many
D gene: NA
J gene: TRBJ2-5
CDR3 length: 14
CDR3 DNA: TGCAGTGCTAGTGGGGACACACCTCAAGAGACCCAGTACTTC
CDR3 protein: CSASGDTPQETQYF

V gene: TRBV20-1
clone size: NA
D gene: TRBD2
J gene: TRBJ2-1
CDR3 length: 15
CDR3 DNA: TGCAGTGCTGGAGATTTTAGCGGGGAGTACAATGAGCAGTTCTTC
CDR3 protein: CSAGDFSGEYNEQFF

V gene: TRBV7-8
clone size: many
D gene: NA
J gene: TRBJ2-7
CDR3 length: 12
CDR3 DNA: TGTGCCAGCTCCTTGGGGGCTTACGAGCAGTACTTC
CDR3 protein: CASSLGAYEQYF

V gene: TRBV5-1
clone size: NA
D gene: NA
J gene: TRBJ1-4
CDR3 length: 15
CDR3 DNA: TGCGCCAGCAGTTCGACTAGCGGAACTAATGAAAAACTGTTTTTT
CDR3 protein: CASSSTSGTNEKLFF

V gene: TRBV9
clone size: NA
D gene: NA
J gene: TRBJ1-2
CDR3 length: 15
CDR3 DNA: TGTGCCAGCAGCGTAGGCCCCGAGGGAACCTATGGCTACACCTTC
CDR3 protein: CASSVGPEGTYGYTF

V gene: TRBV5-1
clone size: NA
D gene: NA
J gene: TRBJ2-2
CDR3 length: 16
CDR3 DNA: TGCGCCAGCAGCTCCTCAGGGGTGTGGAACACCGGGGAGCTGCTTTTT
CDR3 protein: CASSSSGVWNTGELLF

V gene: TRBV29-1
clone size: NA
D gene: TRBD2
J gene: TRBJ2-3
CDR3 length: 17
CDR3 DNA: TGCAGCGTTGAAGCCCGCCTAGCGGGAGTGTTAACAGATACGCAGTATTTT
CDR3 protein: CSVEARLAGVLTDTQYF

V gene: TRBV19
clone size: NA
D gene: TRBD2
J gene: TRBJ2-2
CDR3 length: 16
CDR3 DNA: TGTGCCAGTAGTATCGTAGCGGGAGGCCCAACCGGGGAGCTGTTTTTT
CDR3 protein: CASSIVAGGPTGELFF

V gene: TRBV20-1
clone size: NA
D gene: NA
J gene: TRBJ2-3
CDR3 length: 13
CDR3 DNA: TGCAGTGCTCCGGGGGATGGGACAGATACGCAGTATTTT
CDR3 protein: CSAPGDGTDTQYF

V gene: TRBV29-1
clone size: many
D gene: TRBD1
J gene: TRBJ1-2
CDR3 length: 12
CDR3 DNA: TGCAGCGTTGGGGACAGGGAATATGGCTACACCTTC
CDR3 protein: CSVGDREYGYTF

V gene: TRBV20-1
clone size: NA
D gene: NA
J gene: TRBJ1-1
CDR3 length: 13
CDR3 DNA: TGCAGTGCGCCGGAACGGGGGAACACTGAAGCTTTCTTT
CDR3 protein: CSAPERGNTEAFF

V gene: TRBV19
clone size: NA
D gene: NA
J gene: TRBJ1-4
CDR3 length: 10
CDR3 DNA: TGTGCCGCCAGCGAGGAAAAACTGTTTTTT
CDR3 protein: CAASEEKLFF

V gene: TRBV6-5
clone size: NA
D gene: NA
J gene: TRBJ2-3
CDR3 length: 13
CDR3 DNA: TGTGCCAGCAGTTCCCCGGAGGGAAATACGCAGTATTTT
CDR3 protein: CASSSPEGNTQYF

V gene: TRBV11-3
clone size: NA
D gene: NA
J gene: TRBJ2-5
CDR3 length: 17
CDR3 DNA: TGTGCCAGCAACCCAGGCGCAGTTGAGAGGCACCAAGAGACCCAGTACTTC
CDR3 protein: CASNPGAVERHQETQYF